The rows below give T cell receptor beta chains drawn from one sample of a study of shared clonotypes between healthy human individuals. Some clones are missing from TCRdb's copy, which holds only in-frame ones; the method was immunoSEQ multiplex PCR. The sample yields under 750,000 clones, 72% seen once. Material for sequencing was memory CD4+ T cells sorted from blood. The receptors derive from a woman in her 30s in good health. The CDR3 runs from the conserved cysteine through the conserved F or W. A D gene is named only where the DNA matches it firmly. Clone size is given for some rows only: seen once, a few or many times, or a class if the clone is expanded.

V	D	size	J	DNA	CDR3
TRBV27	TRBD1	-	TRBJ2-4	TGTGCCAGCAGTTTCGCCGTACAGGGGGCAAACATTCAGTACTTC	CASSFAVQGANIQYF
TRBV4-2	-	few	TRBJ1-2	TGTGCCAGCAGCCAAGATAGGCAGGGTTTTGGCTACACCTTC	CASSQDRQGFGYTF
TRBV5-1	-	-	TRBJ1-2	TGCGCCAGCAGCAAGGACAGTGGAAACTATGGCTACACCTTC	CASSKDSGNYGYTF
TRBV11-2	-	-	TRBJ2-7	TGTGCCAGCAGTTTAAACAGGGACGAGCAGTACTTC	CASSLNRDEQYF
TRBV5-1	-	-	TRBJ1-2	TGCGCCAGCAGCTTGGCCGAGGGGCGACAGGCCTATGGCTACACCTTC	CASSLAEGRQAYGYTF
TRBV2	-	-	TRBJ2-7	TGTGCCAGCAGTGAATTTGGGGACCACGAGCAGTACTTC	CASSEFGDHEQYF
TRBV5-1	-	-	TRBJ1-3	TGCGCCAGCAGCACCGAGGACAGCCCCTCCTCTGGAAACACCATATATTTT	CASSTEDSPSSGNTIYF
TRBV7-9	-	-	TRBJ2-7	TGTGCCAGCAGCTTAGGGGGTATGGTTGGCGAGCAGTACTTC	CASSLGGMVGEQYF
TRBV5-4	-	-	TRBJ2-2	TGTGCCAGCAGCACCCGGGACCAATACACCGGGGAGCTGTTTTTT	CASSTRDQYTGELFF
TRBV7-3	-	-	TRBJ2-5	TGTGCCAGCAGCTTATCCCCTTCGGCAGCTCAGTACTTC	CASSLSPSAAQYF
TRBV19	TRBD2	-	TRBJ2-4	TGTGCCACGGGACTAGCGGGGAACATTCAGTACTTC	CATGLAGNIQYF
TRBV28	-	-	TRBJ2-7	TGTGCCAGCACAGGGTCCGCGTGGGAGCAGTACTTC	CASTGSAWEQYF
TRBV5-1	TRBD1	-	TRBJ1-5	TGCGCCAGCAGCCCAGGGACAGGGGGCTATCAGCCCCAGCATTTT	CASSPGTGGYQPQHF
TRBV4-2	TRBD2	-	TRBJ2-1	TGTGCCAGCGGAACAGCGGGAGGGAACGTCAATGAGCAGTTCTTC	CASGTAGGNVNEQFF
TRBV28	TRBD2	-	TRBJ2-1	TGTGCCAGCAGCGGGGGGATTTTGGCAAATGAGCAGTTCTTC	CASSGGILANEQFF
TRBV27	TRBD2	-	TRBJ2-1	TGTGCCAGCAGACCAAGCGGGAGATCTAACAATGAGCAGTTCTTC	CASRPSGRSNNEQFF